These T cell receptor beta chains were read from a single sample in a study of T cells after yellow fever vaccination. TCRdb recomputed calls from the 5' RACE reads with MiXCR, one row per CDR3 protein. Of 250,000 to 350,000 distinct CDR3 sequences in the sample, approximately 8% were seen once. Material: CD4+ T cells sorted from PBMCs, obtained 5 days after the yellow fever booster vaccination. The receptors originated from a man between 18 and 35 years old who received the YFV17D yellow fever vaccine. Both conserved end residues are part of each CDR3. The order of the fields is CDR3 DNA, CDR3 protein, V gene, CDR3 length, clone size, D gene, J gene. A D gene is named only where the DNA matches it firmly. Where a row states a size, it is once, few, many or the class of an expanded clone; other rows omit it.

TGTGCCAGCAAGCGCTGGGACAGGGGGAATGAGCAGTTCTTC,CASKRWDRGNEQFF,TRBV5-4,14,NA,TRBD1,TRBJ2-1
TGCAGTGCGAGTTGGGGCACAGATACGCAGTATTTT,CSASWGTDTQYF,TRBV20-1,12,few,NA,TRBJ2-3
TGTGCCAGCTCAACCGCCCGTGCAGAGGATCAGCCCCAGCATTTT,CASSTARAEDQPQHF,TRBV18,15,once,NA,TRBJ1-5
TGTGCCAGCAGCAAGGACAGGGCATACGAGCAGTACTTC,CASSKDRAYEQYF,TRBV6-2/TRBV6-3,13,few,TRBD1,TRBJ2-7
TGTGCCAGCAGCTCTTGGCGGGAGGCCCTCTACAATGAGCAGTTCTTC,CASSSWREALYNEQFF,TRBV14,16,few,TRBD2,TRBJ2-1
TGTGCCAGCAGCCACCGAGGGCCTACTGAAGCTTTCTTT,CASSHRGPTEAFF,TRBV4-2,13,few,NA,TRBJ1-1
TGCGCCAGCAGGGGCAGGGAGTATAATGAGCAGTTCTTC,CASRGREYNEQFF,TRBV5-1,13,many,NA,TRBJ2-1
TGTGCCAGCAGCTCAGTAGGGGCGCGAGGAAACACCATATATTTT,CASSSVGARGNTIYF,TRBV5-6,15,NA,NA,TRBJ1-3
TGCGCCAGCAGCCAAGATCGAATCCGGCTAGCGGGGCCCTTACTGGCCAAAAACATTCAGTACTTC,CASSQDRIRLAGPLLAKNIQYF,TRBV4-1,22,many,TRBD2,TRBJ2-4
TGTGTCAGCAGCCCCTCGGGTAGCACAGATACGCAGTATTTT,CVSSPSGSTDTQYF,TRBV7-2,14,NA,NA,TRBJ2-3
TGTGCCAGCAGCTTAGGGACTGAGAACACCGGGGAGCTGTTTTTT,CASSLGTENTGELFF,TRBV25-1,15,NA,NA,TRBJ2-2
TGTGCCAGCAGCTCCAGGACTAGCGGGGGCACAGATACGCAGTATTTT,CASSSRTSGGTDTQYF,TRBV7-2,16,NA,TRBD2,TRBJ2-3
TGTGCCAGCAGCTTGAGCGGACATGGGGATACGCAGTATTTT,CASSLSGHGDTQYF,TRBV7-8,14,many,NA,TRBJ2-3